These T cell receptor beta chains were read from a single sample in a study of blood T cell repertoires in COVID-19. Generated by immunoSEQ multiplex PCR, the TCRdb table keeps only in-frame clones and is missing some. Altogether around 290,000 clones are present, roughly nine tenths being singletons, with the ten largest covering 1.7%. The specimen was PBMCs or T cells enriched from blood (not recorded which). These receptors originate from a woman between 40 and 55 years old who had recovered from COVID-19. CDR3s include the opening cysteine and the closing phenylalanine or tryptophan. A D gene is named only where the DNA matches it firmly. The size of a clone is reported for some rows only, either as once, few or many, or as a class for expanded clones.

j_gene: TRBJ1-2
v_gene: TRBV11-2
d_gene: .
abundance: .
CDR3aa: CASSLGASGYGYTF
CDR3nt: TGTGCCAGCAGCTTAGGTGCCAGCGGGTATGGCTACACCTTC

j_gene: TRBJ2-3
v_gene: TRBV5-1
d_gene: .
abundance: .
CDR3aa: CASSTPGLGSSTDTQYF
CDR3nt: TGCGCCAGCAGCACCCCGGGACTGGGGTCTAGCACAGATACGCAGTATTTT

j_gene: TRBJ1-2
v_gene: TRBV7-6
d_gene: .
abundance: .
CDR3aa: CASSDARTTNYGYTF
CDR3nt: TGTGCCAGCAGCGATGCACGTACAACTAACTATGGCTACACCTTC

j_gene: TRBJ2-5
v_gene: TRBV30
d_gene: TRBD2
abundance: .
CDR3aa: CAWSHGLAGGGETQYF
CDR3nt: TGTGCCTGGAGTCATGGACTAGCGGGAGGGGGGGAGACCCAGTACTTC

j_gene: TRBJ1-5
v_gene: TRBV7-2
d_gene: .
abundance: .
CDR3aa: CASSLTGLNQPQHF
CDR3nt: TGTGCCAGCAGCTTGACAGGCCTCAATCAGCCCCAGCATTTT

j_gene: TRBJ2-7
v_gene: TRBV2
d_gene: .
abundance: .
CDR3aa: CATRTVYEQYF
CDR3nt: TGTGCCACCCGGACAGTCTACGAGCAGTACTTC

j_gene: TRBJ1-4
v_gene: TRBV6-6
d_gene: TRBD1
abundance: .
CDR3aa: CASSYRTGGEKLFF
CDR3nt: TGTGCCAGCAGTTATAGGACAGGGGGTGAAAAACTGTTTTTT

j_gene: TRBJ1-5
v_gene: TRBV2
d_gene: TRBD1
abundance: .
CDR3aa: CASSEYDRVKSNQPQHF
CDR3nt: TGTGCCAGCAGTGAATATGACAGGGTCAAAAGCAATCAGCCCCAGCATTTT

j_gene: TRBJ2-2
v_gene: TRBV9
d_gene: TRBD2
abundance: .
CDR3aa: CASTSQLAANGELFF
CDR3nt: TGTGCCAGCACCTCTCAACTAGCGGCCAACGGGGAGCTGTTTTTT

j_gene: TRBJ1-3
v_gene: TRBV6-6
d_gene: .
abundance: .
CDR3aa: CASSYWTAGNTIYF
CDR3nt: TGTGCCAGCAGTTACTGGACTGCGGGAAACACCATATATTTT

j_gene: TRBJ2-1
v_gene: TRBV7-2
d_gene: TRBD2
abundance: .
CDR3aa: CASSLRVSGILHEQFF
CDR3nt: TGTGCCAGCAGCTTACGAGTTAGCGGGATTCTCCATGAGCAGTTCTTC

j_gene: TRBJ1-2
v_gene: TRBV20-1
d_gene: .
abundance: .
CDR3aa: CSVLSGYGYTF
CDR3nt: TGCAGTGTCTTATCGGGCTATGGCTACACCTTC

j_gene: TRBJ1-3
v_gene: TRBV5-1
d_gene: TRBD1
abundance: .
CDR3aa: CASSTTGDGNTIYF
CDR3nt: TGCGCCAGCAGCACGACAGGGGACGGAAACACCATATATTTT

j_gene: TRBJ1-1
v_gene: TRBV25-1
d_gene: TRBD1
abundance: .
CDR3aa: CASSVPGQVSEAFF
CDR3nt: TGTGCCAGCAGTGTACCGGGACAGGTGTCGGAGGCTTTCTTT

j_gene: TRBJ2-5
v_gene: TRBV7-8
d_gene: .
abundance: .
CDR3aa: CASSFVRRQETQYF
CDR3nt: TGTGCCAGCAGCTTCGTTCGCAGACAAGAGACCCAGTACTTC

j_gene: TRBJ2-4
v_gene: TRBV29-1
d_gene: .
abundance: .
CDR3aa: CSVSAPEATLAKNIQYF
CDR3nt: TGCAGCGTGAGTGCCCCGGAGGCTACACTAGCCAAAAACATTCAGTACTTC

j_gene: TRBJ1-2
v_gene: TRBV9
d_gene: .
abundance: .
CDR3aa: CASSVEWAGFGYTF
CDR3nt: TGTGCCAGCAGCGTAGAGTGGGCAGGGTTTGGCTACACCTTC

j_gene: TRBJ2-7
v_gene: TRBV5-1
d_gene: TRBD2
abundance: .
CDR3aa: CASSGIAGASYEQYF
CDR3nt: TGCGCCAGCAGCGGCATAGCGGGAGCCTCCTACGAGCAGTACTTC

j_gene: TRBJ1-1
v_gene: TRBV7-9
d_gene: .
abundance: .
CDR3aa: CASEYAPGTEAFF
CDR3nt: TGTGCCAGCGAGTACGCCCCGGGCACTGAAGCTTTCTTT

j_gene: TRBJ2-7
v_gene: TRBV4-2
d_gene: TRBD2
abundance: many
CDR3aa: CASSQVSGANYEQYF
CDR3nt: TGTGCCAGCAGCCAAGTTAGCGGGGCGAACTACGAGCAGTACTTC

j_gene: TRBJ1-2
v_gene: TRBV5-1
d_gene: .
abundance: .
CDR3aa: CASSAGTGNGYTF
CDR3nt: TGCGCCAGCAGCGCGGGGACGGGTAATGGCTACACCTTC

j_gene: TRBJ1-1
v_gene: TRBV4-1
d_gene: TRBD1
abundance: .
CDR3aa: CASSQGNRGVTEAFF
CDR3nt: TGCGCCAGCAGCCAAGGTAACAGGGGGGTCACTGAAGCTTTCTTT

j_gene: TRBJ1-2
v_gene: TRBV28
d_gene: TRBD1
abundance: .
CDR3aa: CASRSGTGLHGYTF
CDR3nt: TGTGCCAGCAGATCCGGGACAGGGTTACATGGCTACACCTTC

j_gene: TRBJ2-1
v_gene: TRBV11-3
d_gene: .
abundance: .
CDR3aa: CASSLDTSFYNEQFF
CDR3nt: TGTGCCAGCAGCTTAGATACTTCCTTTTACAATGAGCAGTTCTTC

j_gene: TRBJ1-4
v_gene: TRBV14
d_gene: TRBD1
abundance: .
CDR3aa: CASSRSTGVREKLFF
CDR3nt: TGTGCCAGCAGCCGATCCACAGGGGTGAGGGAAAAACTGTTTTTT

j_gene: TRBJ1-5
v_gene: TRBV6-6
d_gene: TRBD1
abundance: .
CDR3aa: CASSPTGVGQPQHF
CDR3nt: TGTGCCAGCAGTCCCACAGGGGTTGGGCAGCCCCAGCATTTT

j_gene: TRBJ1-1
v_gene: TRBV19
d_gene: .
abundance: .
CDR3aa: CASSPTLNTEAFF
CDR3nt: TGTGCCAGTAGTCCAACATTGAACACTGAAGCTTTCTTT

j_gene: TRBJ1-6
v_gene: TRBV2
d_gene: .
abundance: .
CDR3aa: CASRERGIGNSPLHF
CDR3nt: TGTGCCAGCAGAGAAAGGGGGATCGGCAATTCACCCCTCCACTTT

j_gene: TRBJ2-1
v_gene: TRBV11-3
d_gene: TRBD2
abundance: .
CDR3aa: CASSIAGPKGEQFF
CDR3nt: TGTGCCAGCAGTATAGCGGGACCGAAGGGTGAGCAGTTCTTC

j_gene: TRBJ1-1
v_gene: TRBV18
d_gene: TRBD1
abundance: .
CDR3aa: CASSQGANTEAFF
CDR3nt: TGTGCCAGCTCACAGGGGGCGAACACTGAAGCTTTCTTT

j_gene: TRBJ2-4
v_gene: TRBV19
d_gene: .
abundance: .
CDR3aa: CASSIVRRDKQNIQYF
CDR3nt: TGTGCCAGTAGTATAGTCAGACGGGACAAGCAAAACATTCAGTACTTC

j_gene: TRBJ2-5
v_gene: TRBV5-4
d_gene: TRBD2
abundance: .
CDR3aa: CASSLAGVRETQYF
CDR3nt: TGTGCCAGCAGTCTAGCGGGGGTACGTGAGACCCAGTACTTC

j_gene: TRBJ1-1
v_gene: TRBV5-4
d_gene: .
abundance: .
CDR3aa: CASRRQATENTEAFF
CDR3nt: TGTGCCAGCAGAAGACAGGCCACTGAGAACACTGAAGCTTTCTTT

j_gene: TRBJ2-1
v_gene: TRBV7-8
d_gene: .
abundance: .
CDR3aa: CASSLATAYNEQFF
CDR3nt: TGTGCCAGCAGCTTAGCGACAGCCTACAATGAGCAGTTCTTC

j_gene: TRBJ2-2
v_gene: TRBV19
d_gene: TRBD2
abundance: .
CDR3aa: CASRIAGGTGELFF
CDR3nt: TGTGCCAGTAGGATAGCGGGGGGAACCGGGGAGCTGTTTTTT

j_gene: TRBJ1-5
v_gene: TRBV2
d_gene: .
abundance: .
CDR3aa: CASSERARGSNQPQHF
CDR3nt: TGTGCCAGCAGTGAACGGGCCAGGGGAAGCAATCAGCCCCAGCATTTT

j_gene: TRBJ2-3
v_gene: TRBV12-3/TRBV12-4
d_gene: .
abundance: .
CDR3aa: CASSKGEADTQYF
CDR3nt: TGTGCCAGCAGTAAGGGGGAAGCAGATACGCAGTATTTT

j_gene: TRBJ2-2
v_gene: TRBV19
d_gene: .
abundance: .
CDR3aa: CATGRSGYGELFF
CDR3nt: TGTGCCACCGGGCGGAGCGGATACGGGGAGCTGTTTTTT

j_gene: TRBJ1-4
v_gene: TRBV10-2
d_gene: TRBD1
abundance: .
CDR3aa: CATSRGQDSEKLFF
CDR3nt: TGCGCCACTTCCAGGGGGCAGGATTCTGAAAAACTGTTTTTT

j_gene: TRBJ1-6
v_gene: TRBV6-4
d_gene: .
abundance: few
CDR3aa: CASSDSAGADSPLHF
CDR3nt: TGTGCCAGCAGTGACTCAGCGGGGGCGGATTCACCCCTCCACTTT

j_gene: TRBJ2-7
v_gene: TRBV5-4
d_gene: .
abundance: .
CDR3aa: CASRPGPTTYEQYF
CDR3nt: TGTGCCAGTAGACCAGGGCCTACGACCTACGAGCAGTACTTC